The 23 T cell receptor beta chains below come from one sample, sequenced in a study of shared clonotypes between healthy human individuals. Generated by immunoSEQ multiplex PCR, the TCRdb table keeps only in-frame clones and is missing some. The table lists around 1.5 million clones, about 98% of them singletons. Sequencing input: naive CD4+ T cells sorted from blood. Subset meaning: CD45RA+ positively selected. The receptors come from a man aged 25-40 years in good health.

The genes are TRBV18 and TRBJ1-1; D gene uncertain. The CDR3 is 13 amino acids. V was shortened by 2 bases and J by 7 bases, with 11 bases between the two germline ends. Germline lookup yields CDR1 KGHSH and CDR2 LQKENI. CDR3 nucleotide sequence: TGTGCCAGCTCACCAACATACAGTATTGAAGCTTTCTTT. It codes for CASSPTYSIEAFF.

This sequence joins TRBV21-1 and TRBJ2-7; the table's D call, TRBD2, has no DNA check behind it. TRBV21-1 is a pseudogene segment. CDR3 length equals 19 residues. The CDR3 here is CASSRCGLAGGKALYEQYF. CDR3 nucleotides: TGTGCCAGCAGCAGGTGCGGACTAGCGGGAGGAAAAGCTCTCTACGAGCAGTACTTC.

This sequence joins TRBV5-4 and TRBJ2-1; 9 bases are a match to TRBD2. The germline gives CDR1 SGHNT, CDR2 YYREEE (reference sequence). J lost 3 bases, V lost 0 bases, and 1 base had no gene match. CDR3 length: 15 residues. The CDR3 DNA reads TGTGCCAGCAGCTTGGAGCGGGAGGTCTACAATGAGCAGTTCTTC. It is translated as CASSLEREVYNEQFF.

CDR3 residues: CATSSQGGPNEKLFF. CDR3 DNA sequence: TGCGCCACCAGCAGTCAAGGAGGGCCTAATGAAAAACTGTTTTTT. The chain is built from TRBV10-2 and TRBJ1-4; no firm D call. This CDR3 spans 15 amino acids. Looked up from germline, CDR1 is WSHSY and CDR2 is SAAADI. V was trimmed by 10 bases and J by 3 bases, leaving 18 bases between them.

The J gene is TRBJ2-1, the V gene TRBV7-6; D is unclear. Trimming shortened V by 0 bases and J by 0 bases, and 12 bases separated the two germline ends. Germline V gene lookup returns CDR1 SGHVS and CDR2 FNYEAQ. The length of the CDR3 is 17 residues. The CDR3 spells CASSLAGFDGSYNEQFF. CDR3 DNA: TGTGCCAGCAGCTTAGCAGGGTTCGATGGCTCCTACAATGAGCAGTTCTTC.

The chain carries TRBV13 and TRBJ2-2; 10 bases fit TRBD2. V was pared by 1 base and J by 2 bases, with 1 base of the junction left unmatched. Germline CDR1 PRHDT, CDR2 FYEKMQ (reference sequence). The CDR3 is made up of 16 amino acids. CDR3 amino acids: CASSLVAGGNTGELFF. CDR3 nucleotides: TGTGCCAGCAGCTTAGTAGCGGGAGGTAACACCGGGGAGCTGTTTTTT. Full variable domain (missing parts from reference TRBV13 and TRBJ2-2): AAGVIQSPRHLIKEKRETATLKCYPIPRHDTVYWYQQGPGQDPQFLISFYEKMQSDKGSIPDRFSAQQFSDYHSELNMSSLELGDSALYFCASSLVAGGNTGELFFGEGSRLTVL.

The chain carries TRBV19 and TRBJ2-7, with D possibly being TRBD2 (5 bases). The CDR3 totals 14 residues. The V end was cut by 5 bases, the J end by 1 base, with 12 bases between. Germline assignment: CDR1 LNHDA and CDR2 SQIVND (reference sequence). For the CDR3, the DNA is TGTGCCAGTAGTTTGGGGAGCTTGTCCTACGAGCAGTACTTC. It yields the protein CASSLGSLSYEQYF.

This clone appeared a single time. The rearrangement joins TRBV5-1 to TRBJ2-7; D not certain. Germline CDR1 SGHRS, CDR2 YFSETQ. V dropped 5 bases and J dropped 5 bases, with 23 bases sitting between them. The CDR3 loop spans 16 amino acids. The CDR3 loop is CASSRNSLGLNHEQYF. The DNA for the CDR3 is TGCGCCAGCAGTAGGAACAGCCTGGGTCTTAACCACGAGCAGTACTTC.

V is TRBV14 and J is TRBJ1-2; TRBD1 matches at 9 bases. Germline loops: CDR1 SGHDN, CDR2 FVKESK. With V trimmed by 2 bases and J by 1 base, 8 bases remained unmatched. The CDR3 loop spans 17 amino acids. This CDR3 reads CASSQLTGTGLNYGYTF. Here the CDR3 DNA reads TGTGCCAGCAGCCAACTTACCGGGACAGGGCTTAACTATGGCTACACCTTC.

The J gene is TRBJ1-1, the V gene TRBV7-9; tentative D call: TRBD1 (5 bases). V lost 5 bases, J lost 0 bases, and 13 bases lay in between. The CDR3 runs to 15 residues. The V gene's germline CDR1 is SEHNR and CDR2 FQNEAQ (reference sequence). The CDR3 protein is CASSGTGLLNTEAFF. The CDR3, as DNA: TGTGCCAGCAGCGGAACGGGACTGTTGAACACTGAAGCTTTCTTT. The full variable domain, in which reference TRBV7-9 and TRBJ1-1 provide the parts outside the CDR3, is DTGVSQNPRHKITKRGQNVTFRCDPISEHNRLYWYRQTLGQGPEFLTYFQNEAQLEKSRLLSDRFSAERPKGSFSTLEIQRTEQGDSAMYLCASSGTGLLNTEAFFGQGTRLTVV.

The J gene is TRBJ2-2, the V gene TRBV5-6, with a tentative D call TRBD2 (6 bases). The V and J ends lost 1 base and 5 bases respectively, with 15 bases between them. Germline V lookup: CDR1 SGHDT, CDR2 YYEEEE. This CDR3 has 16 amino acids. This chain's CDR3 is CASSLITGDLTGELFF. CDR3 nucleotides: TGTGCCAGCAGCTTGATTACGGGGGACCTGACCGGGGAGCTGTTTTTT. The full variable domain, rest sourced from reference TRBV5-6 and TRBJ2-2, is DAGVTQSPTHLIKTRGQQVTLRCSPKSGHDTVSWYQQALGQGPQFIFQYYEEEERQRGNFPDRFSGHQFPNYSSELNVNALLLGDSALYLCASSLITGDLTGELFFGEGSRLTVL.

This clone was picked up one time. The gene calls are TRBV7-9 and TRBJ2-2, with a tentative D call TRBD1 (5 bases). From germline, CDR1 is SEHNR and CDR2 FQNEAQ (reference sequence). The V end lost 11 bases, the J end lost 6 bases, and 10 bases lay between the germline ends. This CDR3 comprises 11 residues. The CDR3 sequence: CACQGAGELFF. The CDR3 bases are TGTGCCTGCCAGGGCGCCGGGGAGCTGTTTTTT. The full variable domain, with the rest looked up from reference TRBV7-9 and TRBJ2-2, is DTGVSQNPRHKITKRGQNVTFRCDPISEHNRLYWYRQTLGQGPEFLTYFQNEAQLEKSRLLSDRFSAERPKGSFSTLEIQRTEQGDSAMYLCACQGAGELFFGEGSRLTVL.

The table lists this clone with a count of one. This chain connects TRBV9 to TRBJ2-7, with 8 bases identical to TRBD2. The CDR3 contains 14 residues. J lost 3 bases, V lost 4 bases, and 6 bases had no gene match. Germline values: CDR1 SGDLS, CDR2 YYNGEE. The CDR3 protein is CASSPQSGSYEQYF. In DNA form, the CDR3 reads TGTGCCAGCAGCCCCCAGAGCGGGAGCTACGAGCAGTACTTC.

With regard to this clone: This specimen includes other DNA sequences encoding the same CDR3. The V and J genes are TRBV19 and TRBJ1-5, with D tentatively TRBD1 (5 bases). The V end lost 3 bases, the J end lost 4 bases, and 16 bases lay between the germline ends. The CDR3 contains 16 residues. Germline lookup yields CDR1 LNHDA and CDR2 SQIVND (reference sequence). CDR3 sequence: CASSIPAGGGNQPQHF. The CDR3 DNA reads as TGTGCCAGTAGTATCCCCGCCGGGGGGGGGAATCAGCCCCAGCATTTT. Full variable domain (missing parts from reference TRBV19 and TRBJ1-5): DGGITQSPKYLFRKEGQNVTLSCEQNLNHDAMYWYRQDPGQGLRLIYYSQIVNDFQKGDIAEGYSVSREKKESFPLTVTSAQKNPTAFYLCASSIPAGGGNQPQHFGDGTRLSIL.

J is TRBJ2-7 and V is TRBV5-4, with 8 bases aligning to TRBD2. This CDR3 spans 17 amino acids. Germline values: CDR1 SGHNT, CDR2 YYREEE (reference sequence). J gave up 5 bases and V 4 bases, and 17 bases lay outside the gene matches. CDR3 DNA sequence: TGTGCCAGCAGCCTAATTATTGGGGCTAGCGGGCGAAACGAGCAGTACTTC. It codes for CASSLIIGASGRNEQYF. Looking up the rest from reference TRBV5-4 and TRBJ2-7 gives the full variable domain: ETGVTQSPTHLIKTRGQQVTLRCSSQSGHNTVSWYQQALGQGPQFIFQYYREEENGRGNFPPRFSGLQFPNYSSELNVNALELDDSALYLCASSLIIGASGRNEQYFGPGTRLTVT.

J is TRBJ2-7 and V is TRBV19; 8 bases map to TRBD1. The CDR3 extends over 14 amino acids. Unmatched junction bases numbered 4, after V lost 6 bases and J lost 0 bases. Germline V lookup: CDR1 LNHDA, CDR2 SQIVND (reference sequence). For the CDR3, the DNA is TGTGCCAGTAGCACGACAGGGGCCTCCTACGAGCAGTACTTC. Amino acids: CASSTTGASYEQYF.

J is TRBJ1-1 and V is TRBV28, with TRBD1 identical over 8 bases. CDR1 is MDHEN, CDR2 SYDVKM, per germline. The CDR3 runs to 14 residues. Unmatched junction bases numbered 8, after V lost 6 bases and J lost 5 bases. CDR3 sequence: CASSFRGPGTEAFF. The CDR3 bases are TGTGCCAGCAGCTTCAGGGGGCCGGGTACTGAAGCTTTCTTT.

The chain carries TRBV7-9 and TRBJ1-1, with a tentative D call TRBD1 (5 bases). The length of the CDR3 is 14 residues. Germline V gene data show CDR1 as SEHNR and CDR2 as FQNEAQ (reference sequence). V was cut by 2 bases and J by 3 bases, with 10 bases left in between. Here the CDR3 reads CASSLQGGYTEAFF. CDR3 bases: TGTGCCAGCAGCTTACAGGGCGGGTACACTGAAGCTTTCTTT.

As concerns this clone: The same CDR3 can be traced to other DNA sequences in this sample. The chain links TRBV28 to TRBJ1-5, with D possibly TRBD1 on 5 matching bases. The V gene lost 5 bases and the J gene lost 7 bases, with 6 bases spanning the gap. This CDR3 is built from 11 residues. Germline CDR1 reads MDHEN; CDR2 reads SYDVKM. In DNA form, the CDR3 reads TGTGCCAGCAGTGGGGGGCAGCCCCAGCATTTT. Translating it yields CASSGGQPQHF.

V gene TRBV14 combines with J gene TRBJ2-7; D unresolved. There are 13 residues in the CDR3. Germline V gives CDR1 SGHDN, CDR2 FVKESK. V dropped 1 base and J dropped 6 bases, with 10 bases sitting between them. The CDR3 protein is CASSQALGSEQYF. The DNA for the CDR3 is TGTGCCAGCAGCCAAGCCCTTGGATCCGAGCAGTACTTC.

This chain joins TRBV4-1 and TRBJ1-5, with a tentative D call TRBD1 (5 bases). The CDR3 sequence is 16 residues long. V gave up 3 bases and J gave up 0 bases, with 12 bases separating them. Germline V gives CDR1 MGHRA, CDR2 YSYEKL. The CDR3 spells CASSHVSGNSNQPQHF. The CDR3 DNA is TGCGCCAGCAGCCATGTATCAGGGAATAGCAATCAGCCCCAGCATTTT.

The V and J genes are TRBV5-4 and TRBJ2-1, with 7 nucleotides matching TRBD1. The CDR3 extends over 16 amino acids. Germline CDR1 and CDR2: SGHNT and YYREEE (reference sequence). The junction had 10 bases not matched to a gene; V was cut back by 3 bases and J by 4 bases. The CDR3 sequence is CASSSKQGVKYNEQFF. The CDR3 nucleotides are TGTGCCAGCAGCTCGAAGCAGGGGGTGAAGTACAATGAGCAGTTCTTC.

This clone appeared a single time. The V and J genes are TRBV6-5 and TRBJ2-7; D tentatively reads TRBD1 or TRBD2 (6 bases each). The germline V and J ends were trimmed by 5 bases and 2 bases, with 13 bases remaining between them. This CDR3 is 14 amino acids long. Germline V gives CDR1 MNHEY, CDR2 SVGAGI. The CDR3: CASSGVGGPYEQYF. DNA of the CDR3: TGTGCCAGCAGTGGGGTCGGGGGCCCCTACGAGCAGTACTTC.